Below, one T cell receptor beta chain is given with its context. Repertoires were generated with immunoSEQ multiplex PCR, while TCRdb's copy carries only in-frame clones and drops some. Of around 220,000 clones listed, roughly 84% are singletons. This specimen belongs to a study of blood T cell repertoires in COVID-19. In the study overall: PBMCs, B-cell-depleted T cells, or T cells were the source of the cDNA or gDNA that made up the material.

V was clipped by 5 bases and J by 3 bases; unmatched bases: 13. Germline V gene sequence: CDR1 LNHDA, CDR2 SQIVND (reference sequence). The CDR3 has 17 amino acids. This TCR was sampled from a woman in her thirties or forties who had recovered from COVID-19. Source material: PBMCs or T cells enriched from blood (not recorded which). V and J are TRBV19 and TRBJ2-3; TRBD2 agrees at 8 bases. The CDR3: CASSPRGGLKRTDTQYF. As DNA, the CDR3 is TGTGCCAGTAGTCCCCGGGGGGGGCTGAAGAGGACAGATACGCAGTATTTT.